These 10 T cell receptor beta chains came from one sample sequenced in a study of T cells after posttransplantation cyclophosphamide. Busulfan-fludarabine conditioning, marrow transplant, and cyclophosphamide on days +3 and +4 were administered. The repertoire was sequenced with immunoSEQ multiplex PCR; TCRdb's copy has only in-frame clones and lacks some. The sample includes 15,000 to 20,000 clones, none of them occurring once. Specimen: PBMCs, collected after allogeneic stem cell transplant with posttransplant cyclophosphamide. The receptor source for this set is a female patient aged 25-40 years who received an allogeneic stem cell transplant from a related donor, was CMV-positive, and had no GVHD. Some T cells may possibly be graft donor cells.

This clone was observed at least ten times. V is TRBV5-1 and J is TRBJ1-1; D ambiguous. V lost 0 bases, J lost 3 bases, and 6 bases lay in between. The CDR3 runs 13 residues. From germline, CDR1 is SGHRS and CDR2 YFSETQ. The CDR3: CASSLAPDTEAFF. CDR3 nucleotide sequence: TGCGCCAGCAGCTTGGCACCAGACACTGAAGCTTTCTTT.

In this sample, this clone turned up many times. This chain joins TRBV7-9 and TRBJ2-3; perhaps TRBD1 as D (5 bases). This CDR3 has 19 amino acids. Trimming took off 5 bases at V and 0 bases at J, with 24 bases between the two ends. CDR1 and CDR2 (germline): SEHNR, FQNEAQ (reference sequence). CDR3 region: CASSPPWLRQRFSTDTQYF. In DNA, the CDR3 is TGTGCCAGCAGCCCACCGTGGTTGCGACAGCGATTTAGCACAGATACGCAGTATTTT.

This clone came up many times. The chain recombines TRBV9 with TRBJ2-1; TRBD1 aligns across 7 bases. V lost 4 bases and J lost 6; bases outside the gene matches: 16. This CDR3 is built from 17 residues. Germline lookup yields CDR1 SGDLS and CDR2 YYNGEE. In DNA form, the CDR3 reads TGTGCCAGCAGCCTCGAGGTTGGGACAGACACACCCAATGAGCAGTTCTTC. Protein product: CASSLEVGTDTPNEQFF.

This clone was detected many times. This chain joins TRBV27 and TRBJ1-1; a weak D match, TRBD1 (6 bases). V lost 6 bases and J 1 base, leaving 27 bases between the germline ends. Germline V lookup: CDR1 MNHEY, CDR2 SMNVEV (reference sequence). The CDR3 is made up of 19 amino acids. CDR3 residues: CASSPPRKDRKDWNTEAFF. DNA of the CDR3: TGTGCCAGCAGCCCGCCCAGAAAGGACAGAAAAGATTGGAACACTGAAGCTTTCTTT.

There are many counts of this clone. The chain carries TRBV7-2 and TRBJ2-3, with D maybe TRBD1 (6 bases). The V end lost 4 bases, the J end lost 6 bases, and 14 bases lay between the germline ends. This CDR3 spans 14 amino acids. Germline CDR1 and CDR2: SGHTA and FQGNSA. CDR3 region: CASSSTLTGDTQYF. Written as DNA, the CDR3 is TGTGCCAGCAGCTCCACCTTAACAGGGGATACGCAGTATTTT.

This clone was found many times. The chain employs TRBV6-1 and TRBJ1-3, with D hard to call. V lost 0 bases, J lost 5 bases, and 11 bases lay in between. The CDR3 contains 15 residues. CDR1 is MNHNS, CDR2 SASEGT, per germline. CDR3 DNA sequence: TGTGCCAGCAGTGAAGCCCCAGTTGACAGAAACACCATATATTTT. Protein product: CASSEAPVDRNTIYF.

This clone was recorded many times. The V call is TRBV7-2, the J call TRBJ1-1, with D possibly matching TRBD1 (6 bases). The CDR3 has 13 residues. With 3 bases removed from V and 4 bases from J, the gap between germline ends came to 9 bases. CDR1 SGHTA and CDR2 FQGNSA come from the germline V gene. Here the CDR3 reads CASSFRGGTEAFF. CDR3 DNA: TGTGCCAGCAGCTTTAGAGGGGGCACTGAAGCTTTCTTT.

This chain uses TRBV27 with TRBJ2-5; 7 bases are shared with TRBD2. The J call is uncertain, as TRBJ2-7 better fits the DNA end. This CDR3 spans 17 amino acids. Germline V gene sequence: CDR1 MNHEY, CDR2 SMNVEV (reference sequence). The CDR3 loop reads CASSLWFSGSHLYEQYF. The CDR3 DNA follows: TGTGCCAGCAGTTTATGGTTTAGCGGGTCCCATCTCTACGAGCAGTACTTC.

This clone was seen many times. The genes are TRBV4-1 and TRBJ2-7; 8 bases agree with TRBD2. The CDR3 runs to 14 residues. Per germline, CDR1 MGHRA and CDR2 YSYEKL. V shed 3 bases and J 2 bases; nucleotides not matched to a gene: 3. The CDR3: CASSHGLAPYEQYF. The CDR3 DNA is TGCGCCAGCAGCCATGGACTAGCCCCCTACGAGCAGTACTTC.

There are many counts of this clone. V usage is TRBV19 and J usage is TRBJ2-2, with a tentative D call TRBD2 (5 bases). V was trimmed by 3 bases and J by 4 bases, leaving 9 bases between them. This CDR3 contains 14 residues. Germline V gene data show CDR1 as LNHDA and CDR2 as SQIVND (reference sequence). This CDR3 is CASSIGGSTGELFF. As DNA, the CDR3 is TGTGCCAGTAGTATCGGCGGGTCCACCGGGGAGCTGTTTTTT. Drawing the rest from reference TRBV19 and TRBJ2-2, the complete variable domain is DGGITQSPKYLFRKEGQNVTLSCEQNLNHDAMYWYRQDPGQGLRLIYYSQIVNDFQKGDIAEGYSVSREKKESFPLTVTSAQKNPTAFYLCASSIGGSTGELFFGEGSRLTVL.